The 27 T cell receptor beta chains in this list originate from one sample, sequenced in a study of response to subunit inactivated influenza vaccine. TCRdb reprocessed the RT-PCR reads with MiXCR, giving one entry per CDR3 protein. Here the sample spans 450,000 to 550,000 distinct CDR3 sequences, less than 30% being singletons. The material sequenced was CD4+ T cells sorted from PBMCs, taken roughly 5 days after vaccination. These receptors came from a man aged 45-60 years who received an inactivated influenza vaccine.

The chain uses TRBV9 and TRBJ2-5, with D maybe TRBD2 (7 bases). There are 18 residues in the CDR3. Germline CDR1 and CDR2: SGDLS and YYNGEE. Trimming shortened V by 2 bases and J by 4 bases, and 24 bases separated the two germline ends. Here the CDR3 reads CASSVRSSRGAQGETQYF. As DNA, the CDR3 is TGTGCCAGCAGCGTCCGGTCGAGTCGGGGGGCGCAGGGAGAGACCCAGTACTTC.

This clonotype was seen more than once but under ten times. The rearrangement joins TRBV7-9 to TRBJ2-7, with D perhaps given as TRBD1 or TRBD2 (5 bases each). Between the trimmed V and J ends, which lost 5 bases and 8 bases, there was a span of 16 bases. The CDR3 is 13 amino acids. CDR1 SEHNR and CDR2 FQNEAQ come from the germline V gene (reference sequence). DNA of the CDR3: TGTGCCAGCAGCCTGGGGGATTCCTTGAAGCAGTACTTC. Protein product: CASSLGDSLKQYF.

The chain employs TRBV10-2 and TRBJ2-4, with 12 bases that match TRBD2. The germline V gene encodes CDR1 WSHSY and CDR2 SAAADI. This CDR3 region has 20 residues. V dropped 0 bases and J dropped 0; count of bases not matched to a gene: 9. As DNA, the CDR3 is TGCGCCAGCAGTGAGTCGCCAACTAGCGGGAGGACGGGAGCCAAAAACATTCAGTACTTC. Translating gives CASSESPTSGRTGAKNIQYF.

The chain links TRBV2 to TRBJ2-7; TRBD1 agrees at 7 bases. The V segment lost 8 bases and the J segment 3 bases; nucleotides outside the gene matches: 10. This CDR3 contains 14 residues. Germline CDR1 and CDR2: SNHLY and FYNNEI. CDR3 region: CASQSTGQNYEQYF. In DNA, the CDR3 is TGTGCCAGCCAATCTACGGGACAGAACTACGAGCAGTACTTC.

This clonotype was seen ten or more times. The chain joins TRBV20-1 to TRBJ2-1, with D unresolved. The CDR3 is made up of 13 amino acids. The germline gives CDR1 DFQATT, CDR2 SNEGSKA (reference sequence). Trimming cost V 3 bases and J 0 bases, with 6 bases left between them. The CDR3 region has the DNA TGCAGTGCTAGCCTCGACTCCTACAATGAGCAGTTCTTC. Its translation: CSASLDSYNEQFF.

This clonotype has only a few counts. The rearrangement uses TRBV6-2 or TRBV6-3 and TRBJ1-1, with 10 bases aligning to TRBD1. The CDR3 runs 16 residues. Germline V lookup: CDR1 MNHEY, CDR2 SVGEGT. The trim removed 6 bases at V and 3 bases at J, leaving 10 bases unmatched. CDR3 region: CASSRDRGFRHTEAFF. The CDR3 DNA reads as TGTGCCAGCAGCCGGGACAGGGGATTCCGACACACTGAAGCTTTCTTT.

The gene calls are TRBV6-1 and TRBJ2-1, with 8 bases aligning to TRBD1. The germline V gene has CDR1 MNHNS and CDR2 SASEGT. Trimming took 7 bases from V and 0 from J; bases not matched to a gene: 5. The CDR3 extends over 15 amino acids. CDR3 nucleotide sequence: TGTGCCAGCATAAGGACAGGGAGCTCCTACAATGAGCAGTTCTTC. Encoded protein: CASIRTGSSYNEQFF.

The V and J genes are TRBV6-2 or TRBV6-3 and TRBJ2-5, with a possible D match to TRBD2 (6 bases). The CDR3 spans 15 residues. CDR1 is MNHEY and CDR2 is SVGEGT in the germline V gene. V lost 6 bases, J lost 4 bases, and 18 bases lay in between. This chain's CDR3 is CASSPIPGLPETQYF. The DNA of the CDR3 is TGTGCCAGCAGCCCAATTCCGGGACTTCCAGAGACCCAGTACTTC.

This rearrangement joins TRBV5-1 to TRBJ2-5; D remains ambiguous. This CDR3 is 13 amino acids long. V dropped 4 bases and J dropped 0 bases, with 7 bases sitting between them. Germline CDR1 and CDR2: SGHRS and YFSETQ. CDR3 sequence (DNA): TGCGCCAGCAGCCCGTGGGACCAAGAGACCCAGTACTTC. This gives the protein CASSPWDQETQYF.

The gene calls are TRBV4-1 and TRBJ1-1, with D possibly matching TRBD1 (6 bases). The CDR3 consists of 16 residues. V was pared by 0 bases and J by 5 bases, with 16 bases between. Germline V gene lookup returns CDR1 MGHRA and CDR2 YSYEKL. The chain's CDR3 is CASSQEVENRVTEAFF. CDR3 nucleotides: TGCGCCAGCAGCCAAGAGGTTGAGAACAGGGTGACTGAAGCTTTCTTT.

This clonotype has ten or more counts. This chain uses TRBV6-2 or TRBV6-3 with TRBJ2-3; TRBD1 matches 9 bases. Germline V gene data show CDR1 as MNHEY and CDR2 as SVGEGT. The J segment lost 2 bases and the V segment lost 5 bases, leaving 2 bases of the junction unmatched. The CDR3 is 14 amino acids. The DNA of the CDR3 is TGTGCCAGCAGTCGGACAGGGGTCACAGATACGCAGTATTTT. Amino acids: CASSRTGVTDTQYF.

The J gene is TRBJ2-7, the V gene TRBV4-3; weak D call: TRBD1 (6 bases). The CDR3 totals 15 residues. CDR1 LGHNA and CDR2 YSLEER come from the germline V gene. V lost 1 base and J 7 bases, leaving 17 bases between the germline ends. CDR3: CASSQGTSGVLEQYF. DNA of the CDR3: TGCGCCAGCAGCCAAGGGACCTCAGGGGTGCTTGAGCAGTACTTC.

The chain carries TRBV20-1 and TRBJ1-5; D gene unclear. The CDR3 is 13 amino acids. The V gene lost 2 bases and the J gene lost 4 bases, with 9 bases spanning the gap. The germline V gene has CDR1 DFQATT and CDR2 SNEGSKA (reference sequence). CDR3 amino acids: CSARSQPNQPQHF. The DNA of the CDR3 is TGCAGTGCTAGAAGTCAGCCGAATCAGCCCCAGCATTTT.

The chain recombines TRBV20-1 with TRBJ2-3, with D perhaps TRBD2 (5 bases). Germline V gene sequence: CDR1 DFQATT, CDR2 SNEGSKA (reference sequence). CDR3 length: 15 amino acids. The ends were cut back, 4 bases at V and 1 base at J, with 15 bases in the middle. CDR3 sequence reads: CSAIKLGGGTDTQYF. The DNA for the CDR3 is TGCAGTGCTATTAAGCTAGGAGGTGGCACAGATACGCAGTATTTT.

This clonotype was observed a few times. The V gene is TRBV7-9, the J gene TRBJ2-5, with TRBD2 identical over 11 bases. After removal of 4 bases from V and 4 bases from J, the junction contained 5 bases not matched to a gene. This CDR3 comprises 15 residues. The germline V gene encodes CDR1 SEHNR and CDR2 FQNEAQ (reference sequence). The CDR3 DNA follows: TGTGCCAGCAGCTCGTTAGCGGGGGGGTCAGAGACCCAGTACTTC. Amino acid sequence: CASSSLAGGSETQYF.

The chain links TRBV20-1 to TRBJ2-5; 8 bases match TRBD2. The V gene's germline CDR1 is DFQATT and CDR2 SNEGSKA (reference sequence). V shed 0 bases, J shed 4 bases, and the junction held 10 bases outside the gene matches. The CDR3 extends over 16 amino acids. This CDR3 reads CSARDWRGASPETQYF. In nucleotides, the CDR3 is TGCAGTGCTAGAGATTGGCGGGGGGCCTCCCCAGAGACCCAGTACTTC.

V is TRBV4-3 and J is TRBJ2-3; TRBD2 agrees at 9 bases. V lost 1 base to trimming and J lost 9 bases; unmatched junction nucleotides: 5. CDR1 is LGHNA and CDR2 is YSLEER in the germline V gene. The CDR3 extends over 14 amino acids. The CDR3 loop is CASSQGRLAETQYF. The CDR3 DNA sequence: TGCGCCAGCAGCCAAGGACGACTAGCGGAGACGCAGTATTTT.

This clonotype was seen a few times. The rearrangement joins TRBV7-9 to TRBJ1-1, with unresolved D. V lost 6 bases, J lost 6 bases, and 11 bases lay in between. Germline values: CDR1 SEHNR, CDR2 FQNEAQ (reference sequence). The CDR3 has 12 amino acids. Here the CDR3 reads CASSKGEAEAFF. The CDR3, as DNA: TGTGCCAGCAGTAAGGGCGAGGCTGAAGCTTTCTTT.

This clonotype showed up just a few times. The genes are TRBV4-2 and TRBJ2-1, with D possibly being TRBD2 (6 bases). The CDR3 is made up of 17 amino acids. Germline CDR1 and CDR2: LGHNA and YNFKEQ. Trimming stripped 0 bases from V and 5 bases from J, with 17 bases between. The CDR3 DNA reads as TGTGCCAGCAGCCAAGATCTCAGGAGCGGGCCGAACAATGAGCAGTTCTTC. Its translation is CASSQDLRSGPNNEQFF.

This clonotype has just a few counts. The chain joins TRBV7-8 to TRBJ2-7; weak D call: TRBD2 (6 bases). With 11 bases removed from V and 3 bases from J, the gap between germline ends came to 17 bases. The CDR3 runs 13 residues. Per the germline V gene, CDR1 is SGHVS and CDR2 is FQNEAQ. The DNA for the CDR3 is TGTGCCGCCGGGGAGTTGGGGGGCTACGAGCAGTACTTC. Translating it yields CAAGELGGYEQYF.

This clonotype has at least ten counts. This chain links TRBV5-1 with TRBJ2-7, with D maybe TRBD2 (5 bases). Germline loops: CDR1 SGHRS, CDR2 YFSETQ. CDR3 length: 12 amino acids. The germline V and J ends were trimmed by 4 bases and 5 bases, with 10 bases remaining between them. The CDR3 nucleotides are TGCGCCAGCAGCACTGGACTGGACGAGCAGTACTTC. Encoded protein: CASSTGLDEQYF.

The chain has TRBV10-3 and TRBJ1-6; tentatively, D is TRBD1 (5 bases). V lost 7 bases and J 7 bases, leaving 11 bases between the germline ends. Germline CDR1 is ENHRY and CDR2 is SYGVKD. This CDR3 comprises 13 residues. CDR3 nucleotide sequence: TGTGCCATCAAGACAGATCTAAATTCACCCCTCCACTTT. Its translation: CAIKTDLNSPLHF.

This clonotype was picked up many times. The V and J genes are TRBV5-6 and TRBJ1-6; D call uncertain. V was clipped by 0 bases and J by 7 bases, with 11 bases between them. This CDR3 region has 15 residues. CDR1 and CDR2 (germline): SGHDT, YYEEEE. The CDR3 region has the DNA TGTGCCAGCAGCTTGGATCCAGGAGTAAATTCACCCCTCCACTTT. Translation gives CASSLDPGVNSPLHF. Drawing the rest from reference TRBV5-6 and TRBJ1-6, the complete variable domain is DAGVTQSPTHLIKTRGQQVTLRCSPKSGHDTVSWYQQALGQGPQFIFQYYEEEERQRGNFPDRFSGHQFPNYSSELNVNALLLGDSALYLCASSLDPGVNSPLHFGNGTRLTVT.

This clonotype was seen a handful of times. V usage is TRBV29-1 and J usage is TRBJ2-7, with 7 bases matching TRBD1. V lost 4 bases to trimming and J lost 6 bases; unmatched junction nucleotides: 6. There are 12 residues in the CDR3. Germline lookup yields CDR1 SQVTM and CDR2 ANQGSEA. The CDR3 is CSVGQGVREQYF. The CDR3 nucleotides are TGCAGCGTTGGCCAGGGGGTCCGCGAGCAGTACTTC.

Only a few counts were recorded for this clonotype. The rearrangement uses TRBV27 and TRBJ2-7; possibly TRBD1 for D (5 bases). The CDR3 covers 17 residues. Germline CDR1 and CDR2: MNHEY and SMNVEV (reference sequence). V lost 3 bases to trimming and J lost 4 bases, with 22 bases between them. CDR3 amino acids: CASSLSYDSLITYEQYF. CDR3 bases: TGTGCCAGCAGTTTGTCCTATGACAGCCTAATCACATACGAGCAGTACTTC.

V and J are TRBV12-3 or TRBV12-4 and TRBJ2-3; D is uncertain. This CDR3 has 11 amino acids. Trimming shortened V by 7 bases and J by 2 bases, and 4 bases separated the two germline ends. CDR3 sequence: CASTFTDTQYF. The CDR3 nucleotides are TGTGCCAGCACATTCACAGATACGCAGTATTTT.

The V gene is TRBV27, the J gene TRBJ2-1; D is perhaps TRBD1 (5 bases). The CDR3 is 14 residues long. V was trimmed by 3 bases and J by 5 bases, leaving 11 bases between them. Germline V gene sequence: CDR1 MNHEY, CDR2 SMNVEV (reference sequence). CDR3: CASSLMGPDNEQFF. DNA of the CDR3: TGTGCCAGCAGTTTGATGGGGCCCGACAATGAGCAGTTCTTC.